This record covers a single TCR beta chain. Its antigen is unknown. Time point described: patch test 1, 2 weeks after DPC sensitization. Treatment in this sample: therapeutic diphenylcyclopropenone sensitization with weekly scalp DPC. Alopecia patients deemed DPC-suitable, aged 18 to 70, excluding pregnancy. This record comes from a study of human T cells and chemical hapten exposure. Trimming stripped 8 bases from V and 5 bases from J, with 14 bases between. The germline V gene has CDR1 MNHEY and CDR2 SVGEGT. This CDR3 comprises 13 residues. TCRdb passed the RACE reads through MiXCR, listing each CDR3 protein once. This sample carries around 340,000 distinct CDR3 sequences, around 7% of them seen once, and the ten largest clones take around 8.4%. Whole-study results and caveats: With alopecia, donors may have immune responses unlike healthy people's. Counts of TCRs above 1 in 1000 frequency stayed unchanged with DPC sensitization.

The sequencing used whole blood, collected in connection with sensitization to the hapten diphenylcyclopropenone (DPC). This sequence originates from a woman between 18 and 29 years old with alopecia areata. Some clones in this sample may be carry-over from other donors' samples. The chain has TRBV6-2 or TRBV6-3 and TRBJ2-3; D might be TRBD2 (6 bases). CDR3 loop: CASCGGARDTQYF. Here the CDR3 DNA reads TGTGCCAGCTGTGGCGGGGCGAGAGATACGCAGTATTTT.